This T cell receptor (beta chain) was captured in a study of T-cell reconstitution after alpha-beta-depleted transplantation in children. Study results and limitations: Newly made T cells mostly supplied T-cell counts and diversity one year after transplant.

The sample holds a few counts of this clonotype. Antigen unknown. Preparing the TCRbeta library involved the use of unique molecular identifiers. TCRdb re-derived calls from the PCR reads in MiXCR, one entry per CDR3 protein. The sample lists around 100,000 distinct CDR3 sequences; approximately 8% were seen once. This clonotype was sampled from a boy aged 2 to 10 with acute lymphoblastic leukemia, due to receive a stem cell transplant. The sample here was PBMCs, taken before TCRalphabeta/CD19-depleted stem cell transplant.

The CDR3 bases are TGTGCCACCAGTGACCCACCACACAATGAGCAGTTCTTC. Amino acids: CATSDPPHNEQFF. This rearrangement joins TRBV24-1 to TRBJ2-1, with D unclear. CDR1 is KGHDR and CDR2 is SFDVKD in the germline V gene. Trimming shortened V by 4 bases and J by 5 bases, and 8 bases separated the two germline ends. CDR3 length equals 13 residues.